These 8 T cell receptor beta chains originate from one sample sequenced in a study of blood T cell repertoires in COVID-19. The table came from immunoSEQ multiplex PCR; TCRdb's copy has only in-frame clones and leaves some out. The table has 200,000 to 250,000 clones, 84% seen once. The sequenced material came from peripheral blood. These receptors were collected from a woman aged 80 or over with active or convalescent COVID-19.

The chain uses TRBV28 and TRBJ2-7; 9 positions match TRBD2. This CDR3 is 14 amino acids long. Germline loops: CDR1 MDHEN, CDR2 SYDVKM. V lost 4 bases and J lost 5; bases outside the gene matches: 6. CDR3 residues: CASSSSGNIDEQYF. Here the CDR3 DNA reads TGTGCCAGCAGTTCTAGCGGGAACATCGACGAGCAGTACTTC.

The rearrangement joins TRBV4-1 to TRBJ2-7; the match to TRBD2 covers 10 bases. The CDR3 contains 15 residues. V gave up 1 base and J gave up 5 bases; unmatched junction bases: 5. The germline V gene encodes CDR1 MGHRA and CDR2 YSYEKL. The CDR3 protein is CASSQASGRAHEQYF. CDR3 DNA sequence: TGCGCCAGCAGCCAAGCTAGCGGGAGAGCCCACGAGCAGTACTTC.

The chain has TRBV5-4 and TRBJ2-3; TRBD1 matches 9 bases. Germline lookup yields CDR1 SGHNT and CDR2 YYREEE (reference sequence). CDR3 length: 13 amino acids. J gave up 7 bases and V 4 bases, and 4 bases lay outside the gene matches. The DNA for the CDR3 is TGTGCCAGCAGCGGGGACAGGGAGCATACGCAGTATTTT. This codes for CASSGDREHTQYF.

This clone has only one observation. V and J are TRBV24-1 and TRBJ2-5, with D perhaps matching TRBD1 (5 bases). The CDR3 length is 15 residues. The ends were cut back, 0 bases at V and 1 base at J, with 8 bases in the middle. Germline CDR1 is KGHDR and CDR2 is SFDVKD. CDR3 protein: CATSDLKQAQETQYF. CDR3 DNA: TGTGCCACCAGTGATTTGAAACAGGCCCAAGAGACCCAGTACTTC.

The chain joins TRBV28 to TRBJ1-2; no clear D. The V and J ends lost 1 base and 2 bases respectively, with 5 bases between them. The CDR3 totals 13 residues. CDR1 and CDR2 (germline): MDHEN, SYDVKM. The CDR3: CASSLLVNYGYTF. CDR3 in DNA: TGTGCCAGCAGTTTATTAGTGAACTATGGCTACACCTTC.

The chain recombines TRBV5-4 with TRBJ2-1; a weak D match, TRBD1 (6 bases). Looked up from germline, CDR1 is SGHNT and CDR2 is YYREEE (reference sequence). The length of the CDR3 is 13 residues. Trimming cost V 4 bases and J 6 bases, with 11 bases left between them. This chain's CDR3 is CASSPGQSNEQFF. The CDR3 nucleotides are TGTGCCAGCAGCCCGGGACAATCCAATGAGCAGTTCTTC.

The chain links TRBV27 to TRBJ1-2; 7 bases fit TRBD1. This CDR3 contains 16 residues. The V gene end was trimmed by 2 bases and the J gene end by 2 bases; junction bases not matched to a gene: 8. Germline V CDR1 and CDR2: MNHEY, SMNVEV (reference sequence). The chain's CDR3 is CASSLGAGGRNYGYTF. The CDR3, as DNA: TGTGCCAGCAGTTTAGGGGCAGGGGGTAGGAACTATGGCTACACCTTC.

In regard to this clone: The sample carries other DNA sequences with the same CDR3. J is TRBJ2-1 and V is TRBV9; 11 bases map to TRBD2. The junction had 0 bases not matched to a gene; V was cut back by 0 bases and J by 4 bases. CDR1 and CDR2 from the germline V gene are SGDLS and YYNGEE. The CDR3 is made up of 15 amino acids. The CDR3 nucleotides read TGTGCCAGCAGCGTAGCTAGCGGGGGGTACAATGAGCAGTTCTTC. Amino acids: CASSVASGGYNEQFF.